Below, 14 T cell receptor beta chains from the same sample are listed, as sequenced in a study of blood T cell repertoires in COVID-19. The protocol was immunoSEQ multiplex PCR, while the TCRdb copy is restricted to in-frame clones and leaves out a portion. This sample has 450,000 or so clones, with 75% to 90% found just once. Sequencing was done on a sample of peripheral blood. The source is a middle-aged woman with COVID-19, enrolled during active disease.

This sequence joins TRBV5-4 and TRBJ2-5, with D unclear. There are 14 residues in the CDR3. V was cut by 0 bases and J by 3 bases, with 9 bases left in between. CDR1 is SGHNT and CDR2 is YYREEE in the germline V gene (reference sequence). Written as DNA, the CDR3 is TGTGCCAGCAGCTTGGTGGCCGCAAAAGAGACCCAGTACTTC. Translated, it gives CASSLVAAKETQYF.

The chain carries TRBV5-1 and TRBJ2-5; TRBD2 matches 11 bases. J lost 3 bases, V lost 5 bases, and 21 bases had no gene match. Germline CDR1 SGHRS, CDR2 YFSETQ. This CDR3 spans 20 amino acids. The CDR3 nucleotides read TGCGCCAGCAGACTCGACGGACTAGCGGGTTGGGGGGTTTCGGAAGAGACCCAGTACTTC. Residues: CASRLDGLAGWGVSEETQYF.

The chain is built from TRBV4-3 and TRBJ2-7; possible D gene TRBD2, 7 bases. Trimming shortened V by 1 base and J by 9 bases, and 13 bases separated the two germline ends. CDR3 length equals 13 residues. Germline assignment: CDR1 LGHNA and CDR2 YSLEER. This CDR3 is CASSQGRGGGQYF. As DNA, the CDR3 is TGCGCCAGCAGCCAAGGCAGAGGGGGGGGGCAGTACTTC.

The chain carries TRBV9 and TRBJ2-1; D may be TRBD2 (5 bases). Looked up from germline, CDR1 is SGDLS and CDR2 is YYNGEE. CDR3 length: 13 amino acids. Between the trimmed V and J ends, which lost 9 bases and 7 bases, there was a span of 17 bases. Written as DNA, the CDR3 is TGTGCCACCGCCCGGGATCCATCGAATGAGCAGTTCTTC. This gives the protein CATARDPSNEQFF.

In regard to this clone: In the same sample, other DNA sequences code for this CDR3. The chain couples TRBV7-2 to TRBJ1-2, with a weak D call TRBD1 (5 bases). CDR3 size: 13 residues. V was clipped by 5 bases and J by 2 bases, with 9 bases between them. The germline V gene has CDR1 SGHTA and CDR2 FQGNSA. The CDR3 region is CASSLGGNYGYTF. CDR3 in DNA: TGTGCCAGCAGCCTGGGGGGGAACTATGGCTACACCTTC.

This chain joins TRBV27 and TRBJ2-7; D not resolved. Germline lookup yields CDR1 MNHEY and CDR2 SMNVEV (reference sequence). The V end lost 6 bases, the J end lost 0 bases, and 9 bases lay between the germline ends. The CDR3 has 13 residues. The CDR3 loop is CASRGSGSYEQYF. The CDR3 DNA reads TGTGCCAGCAGAGGCTCAGGCTCCTACGAGCAGTACTTC.

The V and J genes are TRBV28 and TRBJ2-7, with D possibly TRBD1 on 5 matching bases. The CDR3 is 14 residues long. Trimming pared 6 bases from V and 6 bases from J, leaving 18 bases between. The germline V gene encodes CDR1 MDHEN and CDR2 SYDVKM. The CDR3 reads CASRGPGLRGEQYF. The CDR3 bases are TGTGCCAGCAGGGGGCCAGGGCTAAGAGGCGAGCAGTACTTC.

The V gene is TRBV28, the J gene TRBJ2-3; a weak D match, TRBD2 (6 bases). CDR1 is MDHEN, CDR2 SYDVKM, per germline. The length of the CDR3 is 13 residues. V lost 9 bases and J 2 bases, leaving 12 bases between the germline ends. CDR3 sequence: CARGGADTDTQYF. The CDR3 DNA reads TGTGCCAGGGGGGGAGCTGACACAGATACGCAGTATTTT.

This clone was detected only once. This chain uses TRBV19 with TRBJ2-1; 9 nucleotides align to TRBD1. Germline CDR1 is LNHDA and CDR2 is SQIVND (reference sequence). Trimming at V came to 5 bases and at J to 7 bases, leaving 6 bases not matched to a gene. The CDR3 consists of 14 residues. The CDR3 DNA sequence: TGTGCCAGTAGTTGGGGGACAGGGAAAAATGAGCAGTTCTTC. It translates to CASSWGTGKNEQFF.

The chain links TRBV6-5 to TRBJ2-7, with TRBD2 matching over 7 bases. The germline V gene encodes CDR1 MNHEY and CDR2 SVGAGI. V was clipped by 7 bases and J by 3 bases; unmatched bases: 9. This CDR3 spans 14 amino acids. The CDR3 DNA reads TGTGCCAGCACTCCCCCGGGACTATACTACGAGCAGTACTTC. This translates into CASTPPGLYYEQYF.

The chain links TRBV7-9 to TRBJ1-1, with a weak D call TRBD1 (5 bases). Trimming took 2 bases from V and 3 from J, leaving 7 bases between them. CDR1 is SEHNR, CDR2 FQNEAQ, per germline (reference sequence). There are 13 residues in the CDR3. In nucleotides, the CDR3 is TGTGCCAGCAGCTTATCGGGGGACACTGAAGCTTTCTTT. Its translation is CASSLSGDTEAFF.

The V gene is TRBV5-1, the J gene TRBJ2-3; a possible D gene is TRBD2 (5 bases). This CDR3 has 15 residues. The germline V gene encodes CDR1 SGHRS and CDR2 YFSETQ. The V and J ends lost 2 bases and 0 bases respectively, with 10 bases between them. The DNA of the CDR3 is TGCGCCAGCAGCTTATCCGGGGTTAGCACAGATACGCAGTATTTT. Its protein product is CASSLSGVSTDTQYF.

The chain employs TRBV6-5 and TRBJ2-3; 8 positions match TRBD2. The ends lost 2 bases at V and 4 bases at J; junction bases unmatched: 5. In germline, CDR1 is MNHEY, CDR2 SVGAGI. The CDR3 extends over 15 amino acids. The CDR3 is CASSYRGLEADTQYF. CDR3 bases: TGTGCCAGCAGTTACCGGGGACTAGAGGCAGATACGCAGTATTTT.

This clone was seen once. This rearrangement joins TRBV7-2 to TRBJ1-2; 7 nucleotides align to TRBD1. This CDR3 region has 16 residues. Germline-derived CDR1 and CDR2 are SGHTA and FQGNSA. Trimming took 2 bases from V and 7 from J; bases not matched to a gene: 13. CDR3 bases: TGTGCCAGCAGCTTATTTGCCAAGGGGGCGGTGGGTGGCTACACCTTC. As protein: CASSLFAKGAVGGYTF.